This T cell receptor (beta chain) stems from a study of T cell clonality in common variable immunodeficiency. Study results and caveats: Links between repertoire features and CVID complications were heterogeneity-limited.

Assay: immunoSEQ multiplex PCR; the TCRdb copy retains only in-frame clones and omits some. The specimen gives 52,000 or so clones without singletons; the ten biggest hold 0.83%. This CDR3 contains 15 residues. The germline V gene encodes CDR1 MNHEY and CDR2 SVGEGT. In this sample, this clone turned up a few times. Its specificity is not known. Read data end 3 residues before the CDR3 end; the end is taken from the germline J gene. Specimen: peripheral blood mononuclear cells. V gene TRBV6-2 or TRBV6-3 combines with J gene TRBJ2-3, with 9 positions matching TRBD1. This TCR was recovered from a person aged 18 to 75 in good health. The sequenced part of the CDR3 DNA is TGTGCCAGCAGCCCTTACAGGGGGCTGGGGGGGACG. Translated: CASSPYRGLGGT. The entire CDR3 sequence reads CASSPYRGLGGTQYF.